This TCR beta chain emerged from a study of blood T cells in healthy people across ages. Study outcomes and limitations: A roughly linear age-dependent decrease characterized TCR beta diversity per million T cells.

V shed 2 bases, J shed 2 bases, and the junction held 7 bases outside the gene matches. The CDR3 consists of 17 residues. From germline, CDR1 is SGHTA and CDR2 FQGTGA. A second PCR of 7 to 11 cycles used a sample-barcoded 5' primer and a J-beta primer mix. TCRdb independently ran MiXCR on the 5' RACE reads; one entry per CDR3 protein. The sample shows around 800,000 distinct CDR3 sequences, approximately 67% of them seen only once. Note on this clonotype: No antigen is known for it.

The chain employs TRBV7-3 and TRBJ2-1, with TRBD2 matching over 9 bases. The receptor was isolated from a young man in good health. The sample taken for sequencing was blood. CDR3: CASSLAGGHNAYNEQFF. The CDR3 DNA follows: TGTGCCAGCAGCTTAGCGGGGGGGCACAACGCCTACAATGAGCAGTTCTTC.